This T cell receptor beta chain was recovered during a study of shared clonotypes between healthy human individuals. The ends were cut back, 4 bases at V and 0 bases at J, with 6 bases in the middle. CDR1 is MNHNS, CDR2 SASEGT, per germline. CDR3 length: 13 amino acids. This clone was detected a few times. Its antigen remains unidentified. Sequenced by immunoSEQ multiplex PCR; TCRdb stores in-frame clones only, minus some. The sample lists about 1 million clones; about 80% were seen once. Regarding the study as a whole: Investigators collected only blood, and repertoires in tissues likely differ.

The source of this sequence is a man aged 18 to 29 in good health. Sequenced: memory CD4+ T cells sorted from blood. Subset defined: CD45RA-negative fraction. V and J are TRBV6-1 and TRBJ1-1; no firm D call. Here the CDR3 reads CASSAQMNTEAFF. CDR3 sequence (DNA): TGTGCCAGCAGTGCACAGATGAACACTGAAGCTTTCTTT.